The TCR beta chain under discussion was sequenced for a study of cytomegalovirus exposure and HLA in healthy donors. PCR employed 60 Vbeta and 13 Jbeta primers. TCRdb's copy holds only in-frame clones and misses some; the assay was immunoSEQ multiplex PCR. Seen in this sample are just over 150,000 clones; the ten most common clones hold 2.1%. With regard to this clone: The antigen is unknown.

The CDR3 has 15 residues. CDR1 is SGHAT, CDR2 FQNNGV, per germline. Trimming shortened V by 0 bases and J by 3 bases, and 9 bases separated the two germline ends. General study points: Later analysis associated a missense DCLRE1C variant with TCR beta V- and J-gene trimming.

The specimen was PBMCs. The origin of this receptor is a man aged 25 to 40 in good health and CMV-seronegative. The rearrangement uses TRBV11-2 and TRBJ1-5; possibly TRBD1 for D (5 bases). The CDR3 here is CASSLDSGYNQPQHF. In DNA form, the CDR3 reads TGTGCCAGCAGCTTAGATTCAGGGTACAATCAGCCCCAGCATTTT.